The T cell receptor (beta chain) under discussion was sequenced for a study of Ad26.COV2.S vaccination and SARS-CoV-2 variants. About the study: Donor was in the COV1001 Ad26.COV2.S trial arm. General study results and limits: TCR breadth and depth estimates may have understated total T cell responses.

Treatment noted: around 19 received Ad26.COV2.S at low or high dose, single or two shots; 5 received placebo; per-sample allocation not given. Specimen acquisition occurred on day 63 following the initial vaccine or placebo injection. Trimming took off 5 bases at V and 0 bases at J, with 13 bases between the two ends. Germline loops: CDR1 KGHSH, CDR2 LQKENI. This CDR3 spans 15 amino acids. Sequencing used immunoSEQ multiplex PCR; TCRdb keeps in-frame clones, though not all of them. This sample has about half a million clones, with roughly nine tenths found just once. To note about this clone: Its matching antigen is unknown.

This TCR was recovered from a person between 18 and 65 years old who received the Ad26.COV2.S COVID-19 vaccine or a placebo. The sample in question was peripheral blood, obtained in a trial of Ad26.COV2.S vaccine versus placebo. The genes are TRBV18 and TRBJ1-1, with D possibly TRBD1 on 6 matching bases. The DNA for the CDR3 is TGTGCCAGCTCAACCACGGGACACTTGAACACTGAAGCTTTCTTT. This codes for CASSTTGHLNTEAFF.